The 17 T cell receptor beta chains below were found in one sample sequenced in a study of blood T cell repertoires in COVID-19. Produced via immunoSEQ multiplex PCR; TCRdb's table is partial and in-frame only. In the table there are about 340,000 clones, around 83% of which are singletons. The sample taken for sequencing was peripheral blood. These receptors came from a young man with active or convalescent COVID-19.

This clone was found many times. J is TRBJ1-5 and V is TRBV2; possible D gene TRBD1, 6 bases. Trimming left V 2 bases short and J 1 base short, with 9 bases between. Germline V gene sequence: CDR1 SNHLY, CDR2 FYNNEI. CDR3 length: 15 amino acids. CDR3 amino acids: CASSEHRASNQPQHF. The CDR3 DNA reads as TGTGCCAGCAGTGAACACAGGGCGAGCAATCAGCCCCAGCATTTT.

The chain links TRBV9 to TRBJ2-5; the match to TRBD2 covers 8 bases. The CDR3 loop spans 16 amino acids. In germline, CDR1 is SGDLS, CDR2 YYNGEE. J lost 3 bases, V lost 2 bases, and 9 bases had no gene match. For the CDR3, the DNA is TGTGCCAGCAGCGTCTTGGCGGGGGGCGTAAAAGAGACCCAGTACTTC. Translated, it gives CASSVLAGGVKETQYF.

The chain employs TRBV5-1 and TRBJ2-3; 10 bases align to TRBD1. The trim removed 4 bases at V and 7 bases at J, leaving 6 bases unmatched. CDR3 length: 14 residues. Germline CDR1 and CDR2: SGHRS and YFSETQ. The CDR3 reads CASSLRTGGNTQYF. The CDR3, as DNA: TGCGCCAGCAGCCTTAGGACAGGGGGGAATACGCAGTATTTT.

V is TRBV3-1 (or the pseudogene TRBV3-2) and J is TRBJ2-6, with no clear D. Deletions cut 4 bases from V and 4 bases from J, with 8 bases between. The CDR3 contains 14 residues. The germline V gene has CDR1 LGHDT and CDR2 YNNKEL (reference sequence). The DNA of the CDR3 is TGTGCCAGCAGCCGAGACTCGGGGGCCAACGTCCTGACTTTC. This gives the protein CASSRDSGANVLTF.

V and J are TRBV18 and TRBJ2-1, with 7 nucleotides matching TRBD1. The germline gives CDR1 KGHSH, CDR2 LQKENI. J was trimmed by 6 bases and V by 3 bases; bases with no gene match: 8. This CDR3 contains 15 residues. CDR3 amino acids: CASSPSTGALNEQFF. For the CDR3, the DNA is TGTGCCAGCTCACCTTCCACAGGGGCCCTCAATGAGCAGTTCTTC.

The sample holds one count of this clone. V and J are TRBV19 and TRBJ2-1; D gene ambiguous. Deletions cut 1 base from V and 12 bases from J, with 22 bases between. This CDR3 is 16 amino acids long. Germline V gene data show CDR1 as LNHDA and CDR2 as SQIVND (reference sequence). Written as DNA, the CDR3 is TGTGCCAGTAGTATAGGTGGGCAGTTTTTCAATCACGGGCAGTTCTTC. Translating gives CASSIGGQFFNHGQFF.

The genes are TRBV19 and TRBJ1-5, with D possibly matching TRBD1 (5 bases). Trimming cost V 1 base and J 16 bases, with 17 bases left between them. The CDR3 extends over 13 amino acids. The germline CDR1 and CDR2 sequences are LNHDA and SQIVND (reference sequence). CDR3 loop: CASSIGAQVIAHF. In DNA form, the CDR3 reads TGTGCCAGTAGTATAGGGGCACAGGTTATCGCCCATTTT.

This sequence joins TRBV18 and TRBJ1-1; TRBD1 is a possible D gene (6 bases). Between the trimmed V and J ends, which lost 3 bases and 1 base, there was a span of 9 bases. Germline V lookup: CDR1 KGHSH, CDR2 LQKENI. The CDR3 has 14 amino acids. The CDR3 loop reads CASSPPDRNTEAFF. The DNA for the CDR3 is TGTGCCAGCTCACCGCCGGACAGGAACACTGAAGCTTTCTTT.

V is TRBV14 and J is TRBJ2-1; D call uncertain. The CDR3 covers 13 residues. V was shortened by 3 bases and J by 8 bases, with 11 bases between the two germline ends. Germline V gene sequence: CDR1 SGHDN, CDR2 FVKESK. The CDR3 protein is CASSHLEYYEQFF. CDR3 DNA sequence: TGTGCCAGCAGCCATCTGGAGTACTATGAGCAGTTCTTC.

This sequence joins TRBV9 and TRBJ2-1; perhaps TRBD2 as D (6 bases). CDR1 SGDLS and CDR2 YYNGEE come from the germline V gene. V lost 2 bases to trimming and J lost 5 bases, with 11 bases between them. CDR3 length: 14 residues. The CDR3 bases are TGTGCCAGCAGCGTGGGGACTCTTCACAATGAGCAGTTCTTC. Amino acid sequence: CASSVGTLHNEQFF.

V usage is TRBV9 and J usage is TRBJ2-3, with 8 bases fitting TRBD2. This CDR3 comprises 17 residues. Per the germline V gene, CDR1 is SGDLS and CDR2 is YYNGEE. Trimming at V came to 0 bases and at J to 2 bases, leaving 8 bases not matched to a gene. CDR3 bases: TGTGCCAGCAGCGTAGGGCAGATAGCGGGGCCCACAGATACGCAGTATTTT. This codes for CASSVGQIAGPTDTQYF.

The DNA for the CDR3 is TGTGCCAGCACGGCGGGGAGACAGCCCCAGCATTTT. It translates to CASTAGRQPQHF. The gene calls are TRBV28 and TRBJ1-5; no reliable D call. Trimming cost V 7 bases and J 7 bases, with 11 bases left between them. The CDR3 length is 12 residues. From germline, CDR1 is MDHEN and CDR2 SYDVKM.

The chain joins TRBV5-6 to TRBJ1-1; weak D call: TRBD1 (6 bases). The germline gives CDR1 SGHDT, CDR2 YYEEEE. Between the trimmed V and J ends, which lost 2 bases and 4 bases, there was a span of 15 bases. This CDR3 is 15 amino acids long. The CDR3 reads CASSFLRAGATEAFF. Written as DNA, the CDR3 is TGTGCCAGCAGCTTCCTCAGGGCAGGGGCCACTGAAGCTTTCTTT.

The chain is built from TRBV2 and TRBJ1-2, with TRBD1 identical over 7 bases. CDR3 length: 13 amino acids. Unmatched junction bases numbered 9, after V lost 8 bases and J lost 6 bases. Germline V CDR1 and CDR2: SNHLY, FYNNEI. The CDR3 reads CASRTGVQDGYTF. The CDR3 DNA sequence: TGTGCCAGCCGAACAGGGGTACAAGATGGCTACACCTTC.

The chain is built from TRBV30 and TRBJ2-7; perhaps TRBD1 as D (5 bases). From germline, CDR1 is GTSNPN and CDR2 SVGIG (reference sequence). V lost 6 bases and J 9 bases, leaving 18 bases between the germline ends. This CDR3 contains 12 residues. DNA of the CDR3: TGTGCCTGTTCTACCCAGGGATTAGCGCAGTACTTC. Its translation: CACSTQGLAQYF. Drawing the rest from reference TRBV30 and TRBJ2-7, the complete variable domain is SQTIHQWPATLVQPVGSPLSLECTVEGTSNPNLYWYRQAAGRGLQLLFYSVGIGQISSEVPQNLSASRPQDRQFILSSKKLLLSDSGFYLCACSTQGLAQYFGPGTRLTVT.

The genes are TRBV9 and TRBJ1-1; D not resolved. The CDR3 consists of 13 residues. Trimming took off 0 bases at V and 5 bases at J, with 8 bases between the two ends. Germline assignment: CDR1 SGDLS and CDR2 YYNGEE. CDR3 in DNA: TGTGCCAGCAGCGTAGAAGGGAGAACTGAAGCTTTCTTT. Amino acid sequence: CASSVEGRTEAFF.

The chain couples TRBV3-1 (or the pseudogene TRBV3-2) to TRBJ2-1, with D possibly matching TRBD2 (5 bases). CDR3 size: 15 residues. Looked up from germline, CDR1 is LGHDT and CDR2 is YNNKEL (reference sequence). Trimming stripped 4 bases from V and 2 bases from J, with 12 bases between. CDR3 amino acids: CASSRGRMTYNEQFF. CDR3 coding DNA: TGTGCCAGCAGCCGAGGGCGGATGACCTACAATGAGCAGTTCTTC.